This passage covers 32 T cell receptor beta chains from one sample sequenced in a study of regulatory T cells in long-lasting Graves disease. Time point reported: persistent/refractory GD, antithyroid drugs over 5 years with positive TRAb. The TCR library was made from RNA that had been extracted from PBMCs in TRIzol. Building the TCR beta libraries relied on iRepertoire HTBI primers, and CDR3 regions underwent Arm-PCR. One entry per CDR3 protein results from TCRdb running MiXCR on the multiplex PCR reads. The repertoire holds 350,000 to 500,000 distinct CDR3 sequences, with approximately 22% as singletons. Sequenced material: peripheral blood mononuclear cells (PBMCs), taken when the disease was refractory, from a patient treated with antithyroid drugs. Receptors were obtained from a female donor with Graves disease.

The V call is TRBV4-1, the J call TRBJ2-2; 7 positions match TRBD1. The germline V gene encodes CDR1 MGHRA and CDR2 YSYEKL. Trimming removed 11 bases from V and 5 bases from J; junction bases left unmatched: 11. The CDR3 runs 14 residues. The CDR3 nucleotides are TGCGCCTGTCGTGAGGGGGCAGGAACCGGGGAGCTGTTTTTT. Its protein is CACREGAGTGELFF.

V is TRBV28 and J is TRBJ2-3; no firm D call. This CDR3 spans 14 amino acids. Germline V CDR1 and CDR2: MDHEN, SYDVKM. V lost 7 bases to trimming and J lost 0 bases, with 11 bases between them. The chain's CDR3 is CASTERTSTDTQYF. The DNA for the CDR3 is TGTGCCAGCACGGAGAGAACTAGCACAGATACGCAGTATTTT.

This clonotype turned up a few times. The gene calls are TRBV6-1 and TRBJ2-2; the D is unclear. CDR1 is MNHNS, CDR2 SASEGT, per germline. This CDR3 has 13 residues. Trimming removed 3 bases from V and 6 bases from J, with 8 bases in between. The CDR3 sequence: CASSDSSSGELFF. The DNA of the CDR3 is TGTGCCAGCAGTGATAGTAGTTCCGGGGAGCTGTTTTTT.

This clonotype was counted many times. The chain links TRBV12-3 or TRBV12-4 to TRBJ1-1, with D possibly matching TRBD1 (5 bases). CDR3 length: 14 residues. Deletions cut 5 bases from V and 9 bases from J, with 19 bases between. CDR3 sequence (DNA): TGTGCCAGCAGTGGGGGTCGGGAAGCCAGGCAAGCTTTCTTT. It specifies CASSGGREARQAFF.

This clonotype has at least ten counts. V is TRBV25-1 and J is TRBJ1-2; 7 bases map to TRBD1. Germline trimming cut 4 bases from V and 4 bases from J; bases unmatched to any gene: 6. Looked up from germline, CDR1 is MGHDK and CDR2 is SYGVNS. CDR3 length: 14 residues. The CDR3 loop reads CASSAQGFGYGYTF. As DNA, the CDR3 is TGTGCCAGCAGTGCACAGGGGTTTGGCTATGGCTACACCTTC.

This clonotype occurred once. CDR3: CASSLVPGQGTEQYF. DNA of the CDR3: TGTGCCAGCAGCTTAGTGCCGGGACAGGGTACCGAGCAGTACTTC. The V and J genes are TRBV7-6 and TRBJ2-7, with TRBD1 identical over 9 bases. The CDR3 runs to 15 residues. CDR1 and CDR2 (germline): SGHVS, FNYEAQ. The V and J ends lost 1 base and 6 bases, in that order; junction bases with no gene match: 7.

The chain recombines TRBV7-9 with TRBJ2-7; D gene uncertain. The length of the CDR3 is 15 residues. V lost 6 bases to trimming and J lost 0 bases, with 15 bases between them. Germline lookup yields CDR1 SEHNR and CDR2 FQNEAQ (reference sequence). The CDR3 DNA sequence: TGTGCCAGCAGTTTCTCCCCGGACGGCTCCTACGAGCAGTACTTC. It translates to CASSFSPDGSYEQYF.

This clonotype was detected ten times or more. The chain joins TRBV20-1 to TRBJ2-6, with D tentatively TRBD1 or TRBD2 (5 bases each). This CDR3 contains 16 residues. V dropped 5 bases and J dropped 4 bases, with 18 bases sitting between them. Germline CDR1 DFQATT, CDR2 SNEGSKA (reference sequence). The chain's CDR3 is CSAASRGRVGANVLTF. Here the CDR3 DNA reads TGCAGTGCTGCGAGTCGGGGCAGGGTGGGGGCCAACGTCCTGACTTTC.

The J gene is TRBJ2-3, the V gene TRBV7-2; a weak D match, TRBD2 (6 bases). V was trimmed by 0 bases and J by 4 bases, leaving 11 bases between them. The CDR3 contains 15 residues. Germline V gene sequence: CDR1 SGHTA, CDR2 FQGNSA. In DNA, the CDR3 is TGTGCCAGCAGCTTAGCGGGCGGGAAACCAGATACGCAGTATTTT. Translation gives CASSLAGGKPDTQYF.

This clonotype was found many times. V is TRBV7-8 and J is TRBJ2-7; D not resolved. CDR1 SGHVS and CDR2 FQNEAQ come from the germline V gene. CDR3 size: 14 residues. V dropped 1 base and J dropped 2 bases, with 9 bases sitting between them. The CDR3 region has the DNA TGTGCCAGCAGCTTAGGGGCCAGAACCTACGAGCAGTACTTC. Encoded protein: CASSLGARTYEQYF.

The table lists this clonotype with a few counts. The rearrangement uses TRBV15 and TRBJ2-1, with 7 bases identical to TRBD1. This CDR3 is 15 amino acids long. Germline assignment: CDR1 LNHNV and CDR2 YYDKDF (reference sequence). The V and J ends lost 3 bases and 7 bases, in that order; junction bases with no gene match: 9. CDR3 nucleotides: TGTGCCACCAGCAGCGCGCGGGTCAGGGGGAATGAGCAGTTCTTC. It codes for CATSSARVRGNEQFF.

The CDR3 protein is CAWSVAVREQYF. The CDR3 DNA sequence: TGTGCCTGGAGTGTAGCGGTGCGCGAGCAGTACTTC. This chain links TRBV30 with TRBJ2-7, with D perhaps TRBD2 (5 bases). Germline V CDR1 and CDR2: GTSNPN, SVGIG (reference sequence). Trimming shortened V by 0 bases and J by 6 bases, and 9 bases separated the two germline ends. The CDR3 is 12 amino acids. Looking up the rest from reference TRBV30 and TRBJ2-7 gives the full variable domain: SQTIHQWPATLVQPVGSPLSLECTVEGTSNPNLYWYRQAAGRGLQLLFYSVGIGQISSEVPQNLSASRPQDRQFILSSKKLLLSDSGFYLCAWSVAVREQYFGPGTRLTVT.

The rearrangement uses TRBV7-2 and TRBJ1-1; D unresolved. Germline V CDR1 and CDR2: SGHTA, FQGNSA. The CDR3 is 12 residues long. V dropped 5 bases and J dropped 11 bases, with 15 bases sitting between them. CDR3 sequence reads: CASSPPGPGAFF. The CDR3, as DNA: TGTGCCAGCAGCCCGCCCGGACCGGGGGCTTTCTTT.

This clonotype showed up just a few times. The chain combines TRBV5-4 with TRBJ2-1; 12 bases match TRBD2. The V gene's germline CDR1 is SGHNT and CDR2 YYREEE (reference sequence). V was pared by 2 bases and J by 7 bases, with 10 bases of the junction left unmatched. This CDR3 is built from 17 residues. The CDR3, as DNA: TGTGCCAGCAGCTTAAACCTCCCCGGACTAGCGGGAAATGAGCAGTTCTTC. Its protein product is CASSLNLPGLAGNEQFF.

This rearrangement joins TRBV28 to TRBJ2-5; 8 bases agree with TRBD1. Germline V gives CDR1 MDHEN, CDR2 SYDVKM. With 3 bases clipped from V and 8 bases from J, the junction kept 11 bases outside the gene matches. This CDR3 has 15 residues. CDR3 residues: CASSLAGTGYGTQYF. The CDR3 nucleotides read TGTGCCAGCAGTTTGGCCGGGACAGGTTACGGAACCCAGTACTTC.

The chain combines TRBV27 with TRBJ2-5, with D maybe TRBD2 (5 bases). CDR1 is MNHEY, CDR2 SMNVEV, per germline (reference sequence). The CDR3 covers 14 residues. V was clipped by 5 bases and J by 4 bases, with 14 bases between them. The CDR3 DNA reads as TGTGCCAGCAGTCCCTCGGAGGCGGGAGAGACCCAGTACTTC. Amino acids: CASSPSEAGETQYF.

V gene TRBV2 combines with J gene TRBJ2-5; D is unclear. With 4 bases removed from V and 4 bases from J, the gap between germline ends came to 10 bases. From germline, CDR1 is SNHLY and CDR2 FYNNEI. CDR3 length equals 13 residues. Here the CDR3 DNA reads TGTGCCAGCAGTGCGGAATTCTTAGAGACCCAGTACTTC. Protein sequence: CASSAEFLETQYF.

The sample holds a few counts of this clonotype. V gene TRBV29-1 combines with J gene TRBJ2-7; D is possibly TRBD2 (5 bases). The CDR3 totals 14 residues. Deletions cut 5 bases from V and 7 bases from J, with 21 bases between. Germline V gene lookup returns CDR1 SQVTM and CDR2 ANQGSEA. The CDR3 is CSVRLTTDPREQYF. CDR3 in DNA: TGCAGCGTTCGACTAACGACGGACCCGAGGGAGCAGTACTTC.

This clonotype was counted only a few times. This may stem from a read error, because a much larger clone lies one nucleotide away. This chain connects TRBV6-1 to TRBJ1-1, with D possibly matching TRBD1 (5 bases). Germline CDR1 MNHNS, CDR2 SASEGT. V lost 4 bases and J lost 0, with 6 bases in between. This CDR3 contains 13 residues. The CDR3 protein is CASSGTLNTEAFF. The CDR3 DNA reads TGTGCCAGCAGTGGGACACTGAACACTGAAGCTTTCTTT.

The J gene is TRBJ1-1, the V gene TRBV4-1; D unclear. This CDR3 is 13 amino acids long. The V gene's germline CDR1 is MGHRA and CDR2 YSYEKL. Trimming removed 1 base at V and 6 bases at J, with 9 bases between. The CDR3: CASSQVKGPEAFF. CDR3 bases: TGCGCCAGCAGCCAAGTGAAGGGTCCTGAAGCTTTCTTT.

This clonotype was observed a few times. The CDR3 DNA is TGTGCCAGCAGTTTGAGGCAGGGAGGTCAGCCCCAGCATTTT. As protein: CASSLRQGGQPQHF. The V and J genes are TRBV28 and TRBJ1-5; D perhaps matches TRBD1 (5 bases). The length of the CDR3 is 14 residues. Germline-derived CDR1 and CDR2 are MDHEN and SYDVKM. V lost 3 bases to trimming and J lost 6 bases, with 12 bases between them.

Many counts were recorded for this clonotype. This chain joins TRBV6-1 and TRBJ2-7; 8 bases align to TRBD2. Unmatched junction bases numbered 17, after V lost 6 bases and J lost 1 base. Looked up from germline, CDR1 is MNHNS and CDR2 is SASEGT. The CDR3 totals 18 residues. Here the CDR3 reads CASRILPPTSGTSYEQYF. CDR3 DNA: TGTGCCAGCAGAATCTTACCGCCTACTAGCGGAACTTCCTACGAGCAGTACTTC.

This clonotype showed up just a few times. This chain connects TRBV29-1 to TRBJ2-3, with D possibly being TRBD1 (6 bases). The CDR3 has 14 amino acids. V dropped 6 bases and J dropped 0 bases, with 13 bases sitting between them. Germline V CDR1 and CDR2: SQVTM, ANQGSEA. CDR3 in amino acids: CSVLGTTSTDTQYF. The CDR3 region has the DNA TGCAGCGTACTCGGGACAACTAGCACAGATACGCAGTATTTT.

The sample holds many counts of this clonotype. The chain has TRBV6-5 and TRBJ2-7; 9 bases align to TRBD2. V was clipped by 0 bases and J by 5 bases; unmatched bases: 2. The CDR3 sequence is 14 residues long. Germline CDR1 is MNHEY and CDR2 is SVGAGI. Here the CDR3 DNA reads TGTGCCAGCAGTTACTCTAGCGGGAGCGACGAGCAGTACTTC. It translates to CASSYSSGSDEQYF.

In the case of this clonotype: A single base separates this from a much larger clone, so it may be a read error. The chain employs TRBV29-1 and TRBJ2-7; weak D call: TRBD2 (5 bases). The CDR3 extends over 12 amino acids. Germline V CDR1 and CDR2: SQVTM, ANQGSEA. CDR3 amino acids: CSVVGSSYERYF. The CDR3 bases are TGCAGCGTTGTTGGGAGCTCCTACGAGCGGTACTTC.

This clonotype came up many times. The chain couples TRBV5-1 to TRBJ1-1; perhaps TRBD1 as D (6 bases). The CDR3 runs to 15 residues. The V gene lost 5 bases and the J gene lost 0 bases, with 14 bases spanning the gap. Germline-derived CDR1 and CDR2 are SGHRS and YFSETQ. CDR3 coding DNA: TGCGCCAGCAGGGGGGGGGCAGACATGAACACTGAAGCTTTCTTT. It codes for CASRGGADMNTEAFF.

This clonotype turned up a few times. V usage is TRBV11-2 and J usage is TRBJ2-5; D is possibly TRBD1 (5 bases). Trimming shortened V by 6 bases and J by 0 bases, and 14 bases separated the two germline ends. Germline loops: CDR1 SGHAT, CDR2 FQNNGV. The CDR3 consists of 15 residues. CDR3 loop: CASSRSTAYQETQYF. CDR3 coding DNA: TGTGCCAGCAGTCGCTCGACAGCGTACCAAGAGACCCAGTACTTC.

The sample holds many counts of this clonotype. The V call is TRBV20-1, the J call TRBJ1-1, with a tentative D call TRBD1 (5 bases). The V and J ends lost 5 bases and 9 bases respectively, with 13 bases between them. The CDR3 consists of 11 residues. The germline CDR1 and CDR2 sequences are DFQATT and SNEGSKA (reference sequence). The CDR3 nucleotides are TGCAGTGCTCCCATCGGGGGTAAAGCTTTCTTT. Its translation: CSAPIGGKAFF.

Regarding this clonotype: Relative to the germline gene, one junction end is altered; a read error may explain this. The DNA of the CDR3 is TGCGACACTAGTGGGAGGTGGACTAGCGGCTACAATGAGCAGTTCTTC. Protein sequence: CDTSGRWTSGYNEQFF. V and J are TRBV6-1 and TRBJ2-1, with 10 bases fitting TRBD2. CDR3 size: 16 residues. Germline values: CDR1 MNHNS, CDR2 SASEGT.

This clonotype has more than one count but fewer than ten. The genes are TRBV30 and TRBJ2-7; 9 bases are shared with TRBD1. Germline-derived CDR1 and CDR2 are GTSNPN and SVGIG (reference sequence). This CDR3 has 14 residues. Losses at the gene ends were 3 bases for V and 5 bases for J; bases not matched to a gene: 8. The CDR3 DNA sequence: TGTGCCTGGAGCCGAGGACAGGGGTTCAACGAGCAGTACTTC. As protein: CAWSRGQGFNEQYF.

This clonotype was seen repeatedly, ten times or more. The chain links TRBV28 to TRBJ1-4; TRBD1 is a possible D gene (5 bases). The CDR3 is 14 residues long. Germline loops: CDR1 MDHEN, CDR2 SYDVKM. V was cut by 3 bases and J by 8 bases, with 13 bases left in between. In nucleotides, the CDR3 is TGTGCCAGCAGTTTCCCAGGGCTTAGCGAAAAACTGTTTTTT. Amino acid sequence: CASSFPGLSEKLFF.

This clonotype was seen a few times. The CDR3 protein is CASSQASGQRTQYF. The CDR3, as DNA: TGTGCCAGCAGCCAAGCCTCAGGGCAAAGGACCCAGTACTTC. The chain employs TRBV3-1 and TRBJ2-5; D may be TRBD1 (5 bases). V was shortened by 1 base and J by 7 bases, with 13 bases between the two germline ends. The CDR3 totals 14 residues. Germline V lookup: CDR1 LGHDT, CDR2 YNNKEL (reference sequence).